This record looks at one T cell receptor (beta chain) sequence and its context. Its matching antigen is unknown. The sample originates from a study of cytomegalovirus exposure and HLA in healthy donors. Study results and caveats: A further, later analysis showed that HLA-associated TCR beta chains (compared with equally common others) were more clonally expanded. By a later analysis, the bulk of CMV-associated TCR beta chains appeared HLA-restricted.

This CDR3 spans 13 amino acids. V was shortened by 0 bases and J by 5 bases, with 8 bases between the two germline ends. The germline gives CDR1 MNHNS, CDR2 SASEGT. In the PCR, 60 Vbeta and 13 Jbeta primers were used. Profiling relied on immunoSEQ multiplex PCR, and the TCRdb table lists in-frame clones only, not all of them. The sample holds some 70,000 clones, roughly 77% seen once. This TCR derives from a human donor in good health. This chain connects TRBV6-1 to TRBJ2-7; D not resolved. The sequencing input was PBMCs. The CDR3 reads CASSEALGNEQYF. As DNA, the CDR3 is TGTGCCAGCAGTGAAGCCCTAGGAAACGAGCAGTACTTC.